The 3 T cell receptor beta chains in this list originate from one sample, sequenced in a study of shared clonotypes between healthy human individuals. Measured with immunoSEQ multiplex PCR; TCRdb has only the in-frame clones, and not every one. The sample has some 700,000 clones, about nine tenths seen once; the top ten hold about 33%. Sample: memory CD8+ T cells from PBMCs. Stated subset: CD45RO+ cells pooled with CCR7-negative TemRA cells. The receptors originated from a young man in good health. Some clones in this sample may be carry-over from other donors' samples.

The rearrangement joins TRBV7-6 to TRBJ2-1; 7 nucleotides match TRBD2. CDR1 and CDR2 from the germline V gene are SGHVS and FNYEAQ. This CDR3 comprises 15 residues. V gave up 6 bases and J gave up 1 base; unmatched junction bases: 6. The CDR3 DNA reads TGTGCCAGCAGACCCCTAGCGGTTTCCTACAATGAGCAGTTCTTC. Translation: CASRPLAVSYNEQFF.

CDR3 nucleotide sequence: TGTGCCAGCCGGCGGACAGGGAATAGCTCCTACAATGAGCAGTTCTTC. Encoded protein: CASRRTGNSSYNEQFF. The chain couples TRBV14 to TRBJ2-1; 8 bases match TRBD1. Unmatched junction bases numbered 9, after V lost 8 bases and J lost 0 bases. The germline CDR1 and CDR2 sequences are SGHDN and FVKESK. The CDR3 runs to 16 residues.

The CDR3 protein is CASSGTSNEQFF. In nucleotides, the CDR3 is TGTGCCAGCAGCGGGACTAGTAATGAGCAGTTCTTC. The chain has TRBV9 and TRBJ2-1, with 7 positions matching TRBD2. The CDR3 totals 12 residues. Germline CDR1 and CDR2: SGDLS and YYNGEE. V was clipped by 3 bases and J by 7 bases; unmatched bases: 1.